This entry lists 26 T cell receptor beta chains sequenced from one sample in a study of T cell responses to AZD1222 COVID-19 vaccine. Assay used: immunoSEQ multiplex PCR; TCRdb lists only in-frame clones, some missing. The data show 180,000 or so clones, with approximately 95% seen just once and 3.9% held by the top ten. Sequences were derived from peripheral blood, sampled on day 0 of AZD1222 vaccination. The receptors originated from an adult in good health.

The chain is built from TRBV5-1 and TRBJ2-2; the match to TRBD2 covers 7 bases. CDR1 and CDR2 (germline): SGHRS, YFSETQ. The CDR3 spans 16 residues. Germline trimming cut 2 bases from V and 0 bases from J; bases unmatched to any gene: 4. CDR3 sequence: CASSLRGVSNTGELFF. CDR3 sequence (DNA): TGCGCCAGCAGCTTACGGGGGGTCTCGAACACCGGGGAGCTGTTTTTT.

This clone was seen just once. V usage is TRBV6-5 and J usage is TRBJ2-7; D is unresolved. CDR1 and CDR2 from the germline V gene are MNHEY and SVGAGI. This CDR3 region has 13 residues. V was clipped by 2 bases and J by 6 bases, with 11 bases between them. The CDR3 loop reads CASSYVSSAEQYF. CDR3 coding DNA: TGTGCCAGCAGTTACGTTAGTTCGGCCGAGCAGTACTTC.

This chain joins TRBV30 and TRBJ1-1, with D perhaps TRBD1 (5 bases). CDR1 is GTSNPN and CDR2 is SVGIG in the germline V gene (reference sequence). This CDR3 has 13 residues. With 0 bases removed from V and 5 bases from J, the gap between germline ends came to 10 bases. The CDR3 sequence: CAWSVGDGTEAFF. The CDR3 DNA reads as TGTGCCTGGAGTGTGGGGGACGGGACTGAAGCTTTCTTT.

This clone was recorded only once. The V gene is TRBV7-8, the J gene TRBJ2-7; 11 bases line up with TRBD2. Losses at the gene ends were 5 bases for V and 6 bases for J; bases not matched to a gene: 27. The CDR3 has 21 amino acids. Germline V gene lookup returns CDR1 SGHVS and CDR2 FQNEAQ. For the CDR3, the DNA is TGTGCCAGCAGCCAGGCAGTTAAGGTAGCGGGAGGGCCGTTATCGATCAGCGAGCAGTACTTC. It translates to CASSQAVKVAGGPLSISEQYF.

V usage is TRBV18 and J usage is TRBJ1-1; D possibly corresponds to TRBD1 (6 bases). V was trimmed by 2 bases and J by 6 bases, leaving 16 bases between them. The CDR3 extends over 15 amino acids. The V gene's germline CDR1 is KGHSH and CDR2 LQKENI. The CDR3 loop reads CASSPGGSWGPEAFF. CDR3 coding DNA: TGTGCCAGCTCACCAGGGGGCTCGTGGGGTCCTGAAGCTTTCTTT.

V is TRBV12-5 and J is TRBJ2-1, with D tentatively TRBD1 (6 bases). In germline, CDR1 is LGHNT, CDR2 FRNRAP. Trimming removed 6 bases from V and 5 bases from J, with 8 bases in between. The CDR3 extends over 12 amino acids. The CDR3 region is CASGWDNNEQFF. The CDR3 nucleotides read TGTGCTAGTGGATGGGACAACAATGAGCAGTTCTTC.

The genes are TRBV3-1 (or the pseudogene TRBV3-2) and TRBJ1-2; the D is unclear. Trimming took 3 bases from V and 10 from J, leaving 12 bases between them. This CDR3 spans 12 amino acids. Germline CDR1 LGHDT, CDR2 YNNKEL (reference sequence). The CDR3: CASSHARFYYTF. The CDR3 DNA is TGTGCCAGCAGCCATGCAAGATTCTACTACACCTTC.

The V gene is TRBV5-1, the J gene TRBJ1-4; 8 positions match TRBD1. The CDR3 loop spans 14 amino acids. CDR1 is SGHRS, CDR2 YFSETQ, per germline. The V and J ends lost 4 bases and 8 bases, in that order; junction bases with no gene match: 7. CDR3: CASSATGVGEKLFF. CDR3 in DNA: TGCGCCAGCAGCGCGACAGGGGTCGGCGAAAAACTGTTTTTT.

The CDR3 loop reads CASSPWRGENEQYF. The CDR3 DNA reads TGTGCCAGCTCACCATGGCGGGGGGAGAACGAGCAGTACTTC. V is TRBV18 and J is TRBJ2-7; 8 bases fit TRBD2. The CDR3 spans 14 residues. In germline, CDR1 is KGHSH, CDR2 LQKENI. V was clipped by 2 bases and J by 5 bases; unmatched bases: 5.

The chain uses TRBV29-1 and TRBJ1-1; no definite D call. From germline, CDR1 is SQVTM and CDR2 ANQGSEA. The CDR3 has 13 residues. Trimming pared 6 bases from V and 1 base from J, leaving 12 bases between. CDR3 coding DNA: TGCAGCGTCGCTAAGCAGTCGAACACTGAAGCTTTCTTT. It is translated as CSVAKQSNTEAFF.

The V call is TRBV7-8, the J call TRBJ2-7, with 11 bases matching TRBD2. There are 14 residues in the CDR3. The junction had 12 bases not matched to a gene; V was cut back by 5 bases and J by 12 bases. Germline V gene sequence: CDR1 SGHVS, CDR2 FQNEAQ. DNA of the CDR3: TGTGCCAGCAGCCTTAGCGGGAGGGGAAGGATCCTGTACTTC. Protein: CASSLSGRGRILYF.

This clone was observed a single time. The chain uses TRBV2 and TRBJ2-1; the match to TRBD1 covers 9 bases. The junction had 6 bases not matched to a gene; V was cut back by 8 bases and J by 4 bases. Germline lookup yields CDR1 SNHLY and CDR2 FYNNEI. The CDR3 is 14 residues long. The CDR3 sequence: CASFNRGRYNEQFF. CDR3 nucleotides: TGTGCCAGCTTCAACAGGGGGCGATACAATGAGCAGTTCTTC.

The chain links TRBV5-1 to TRBJ2-5; D might be TRBD1 (6 bases). The CDR3 sequence is 13 residues long. V dropped 1 base and J dropped 3 bases, with 7 bases sitting between them. Germline CDR1 and CDR2: SGHRS and YFSETQ. The DNA of the CDR3 is TGCGCCAGCAGCTTGAACAGGGAAGAGACCCAGTACTTC. Its protein product is CASSLNREETQYF.

The V and J genes are TRBV10-2 and TRBJ1-5; D call uncertain. CDR3 length equals 13 residues. V was cut by 2 bases and J by 5 bases, with 7 bases left in between. From germline, CDR1 is WSHSY and CDR2 SAAADI. The CDR3 reads CASSETGDQPQHF. CDR3 DNA sequence: TGCGCCAGCAGTGAGACCGGGGATCAGCCCCAGCATTTT.

The chain employs TRBV5-1 and TRBJ1-1, with a weak D call TRBD1 (5 bases). Trimming shortened V by 0 bases and J by 0 bases, and 6 bases separated the two germline ends. In germline, CDR1 is SGHRS, CDR2 YFSETQ. The CDR3 spans 14 residues. CDR3 in DNA: TGCGCCAGCAGCTTGGCAGGGATGAACACTGAAGCTTTCTTT. The encoded protein is CASSLAGMNTEAFF.

The chain employs TRBV12-3 or TRBV12-4 and TRBJ1-1; D is perhaps TRBD1 (5 bases). V was pared by 3 bases and J by 6 bases, with 11 bases between. This CDR3 comprises 13 residues. The CDR3 DNA reads as TGTGCCAGCAGTTTCGGGGGTCAAGCTGAAGCTTTCTTT. Residues: CASSFGGQAEAFF.

This sequence joins TRBV2 and TRBJ1-2; D remains ambiguous. Germline V gives CDR1 SNHLY, CDR2 FYNNEI. The CDR3 length is 14 residues. V was shortened by 10 bases and J by 5 bases, with 20 bases between the two germline ends. CDR3 nucleotides: TGTGCCACCTCCGAAGACGGATACCCTTATGGCTACACCTTC. Its translation is CATSEDGYPYGYTF. The whole variable domain, remainder taken from reference TRBV2 and TRBJ1-2, is EPEVTQTPSHQVTQMGQEVILRCVPISNHLYFYWYRQILGQKVEFLVSFYNNEISEKSEIFDDQFSVERPDGSNFTLKIRSTKLEDSAMYFCATSEDGYPYGYTFGSGTRLTVV.

The chain recombines TRBV10-1 with TRBJ2-3; D perhaps matches TRBD2 (7 bases). The V gene's germline CDR1 is WNHNN and CDR2 SYGVQD (reference sequence). This CDR3 has 16 residues. Trimming pared 6 bases from V and 6 bases from J, leaving 22 bases between. CDR3: CASSGPLGGGMDTQYF. The CDR3 region has the DNA TGCGCCAGCAGCGGACCGTTAGGGGGGGGAATGGATACGCAGTATTTT.

The rearrangement links TRBV23-1 to TRBJ2-7; a possible D gene is TRBD1 (5 bases). TRBV23-1 is an open reading frame whose function is uncertain. The CDR3 sequence is 13 residues long. Trimming cost V 7 bases and J 6 bases, with 16 bases left between them. The CDR3 DNA reads as TGCGCCAGCATGTCCCAGAAAGGGGTCGAGCAGTACTTC. Translating gives CASMSQKGVEQYF.

The V gene is TRBV27, the J gene TRBJ1-1, with D perhaps matching TRBD1 (6 bases). The V gene lost 4 bases and the J gene lost 4 bases, with 16 bases spanning the gap. CDR1 MNHEY and CDR2 SMNVEV come from the germline V gene (reference sequence). CDR3 length: 15 residues. As DNA, the CDR3 is TGTGCCAGCAGTTATCAACAGGGAGCCACCACTGAAGCTTTCTTT. It yields the protein CASSYQQGATTEAFF.

This rearrangement joins TRBV4-1 to TRBJ2-1, with 7 bases that match TRBD2. Germline V CDR1 and CDR2: MGHRA, YSYEKL. V gave up 5 bases and J gave up 0 bases; unmatched junction bases: 4. The CDR3 length is 15 residues. This CDR3 is CASSMRTSSYNEQFF. The CDR3 region has the DNA TGCGCCAGCAGCATGCGGACTAGCTCCTACAATGAGCAGTTCTTC.

The gene calls are TRBV25-1 and TRBJ1-1; D gene ambiguous. The CDR3 consists of 16 residues. The germline V gene encodes CDR1 MGHDK and CDR2 SYGVNS. Trimming stripped 4 bases from V and 9 bases from J, with 24 bases between. The CDR3 loop reads CASSAPLSGITLKAFF. CDR3 DNA: TGTGCCAGCAGTGCGCCCCTTTCGGGGATAACACTGAAAGCTTTCTTT.

The CDR3 loop is CASSLDLSSYNEQFF. CDR3 DNA: TGCGCCAGCAGCTTGGACCTAAGCTCCTACAATGAGCAGTTCTTC. V and J are TRBV5-1 and TRBJ2-1; the D is unclear. The V gene lost 0 bases and the J gene lost 0 bases, with 7 bases spanning the gap. CDR1 and CDR2 (germline): SGHRS, YFSETQ. CDR3 length: 15 residues.

The rearrangement links TRBV7-2 to TRBJ2-2; TRBD1 matches 7 bases. Germline CDR1 SGHTA, CDR2 FQGNSA. Trimming took 4 bases from V and 2 from J; bases not matched to a gene: 1. The CDR3 contains 14 residues. The chain's CDR3 is CASSWDSNTGELFF. CDR3 DNA: TGTGCCAGCAGCTGGGACAGCAACACCGGGGAGCTGTTTTTT.

The chain has TRBV3-1 (or the pseudogene TRBV3-2) and TRBJ2-3; D call uncertain. The CDR3 loop spans 17 amino acids. V shed 0 bases and J shed 1 base, with 14 bases lying between them. CDR1 and CDR2 (germline): LGHDT, YNNKEL (reference sequence). CDR3 amino acids: CASSQEGGRMGTDTQYF. The DNA of the CDR3 is TGTGCCAGCAGCCAAGAAGGCGGCAGGATGGGCACAGATACGCAGTATTTT.

The V and J genes are TRBV6-5 and TRBJ1-6; 7 bases fit TRBD1. The length of the CDR3 is 14 residues. Losses at the gene ends were 7 bases for V and 8 bases for J; bases not matched to a gene: 8. Germline assignment: CDR1 MNHEY and CDR2 SVGAGI. The CDR3 reads CASTQGGTDSPLHF. CDR3 coding DNA: TGTGCCAGCACCCAGGGGGGGACGGATTCACCCCTCCACTTT.